The 28 T cell receptor beta chains reported below all come from one sample, sequenced in a study of Ad26.COV2.S vaccination and SARS-CoV-2 variants. Treatment: some 19 received Ad26.COV2.S at low or high dose, single or two shots; 5 received placebo; per-sample allocation not given. Each sample was drawn 63 days after the first injection (of vaccine or placebo). Profiled with immunoSEQ multiplex PCR; TCRdb holds only in-frame clones, not every one. The sample yields hundreds of thousands of clones, roughly 87% seen once. Sequenced material: peripheral blood, taken in a trial of Ad26.COV2.S vaccine versus placebo. These receptors all come from a person between 18 and 60 years old who received the Ad26.COV2.S COVID-19 vaccine or a placebo.

This clone was seen a single time. The V gene is TRBV29-1, the J gene TRBJ2-7; D might be TRBD2 (6 bases). Deletions cut 5 bases from V and 3 bases from J, with 14 bases between. This CDR3 has 13 residues. Germline lookup yields CDR1 SQVTM and CDR2 ANQGSEA. CDR3: CSVQTGDGYEQYF. In DNA form, the CDR3 reads TGCAGCGTTCAGACGGGGGATGGCTACGAGCAGTACTTC.

The chain combines TRBV30 with TRBJ2-7; TRBD1 matches 9 bases. The CDR3 consists of 13 residues. Looked up from germline, CDR1 is GTSNPN and CDR2 is SVGIG (reference sequence). V shed 3 bases, J shed 3 bases, and the junction held 3 bases outside the gene matches. The CDR3 sequence is CAWRDRGNYEQYF. The CDR3 DNA reads TGTGCCTGGAGGGACAGGGGAAACTACGAGCAGTACTTC.

V and J are TRBV6-5 and TRBJ2-2; D remains ambiguous. From germline, CDR1 is MNHEY and CDR2 SVGAGI. This CDR3 contains 16 residues. Trimming left V 0 bases short and J 2 bases short, with 10 bases between. The CDR3 DNA sequence: TGTGCCAGCAGTTACTCCGGCTACCCAAACACCGGGGAGCTGTTTTTT. Amino acids: CASSYSGYPNTGELFF.

This rearrangement joins TRBV7-9 to TRBJ2-1; 9 nucleotides match TRBD2. This CDR3 has 15 amino acids. Losses at the gene ends were 5 bases for V and 7 bases for J; bases not matched to a gene: 9. Germline values: CDR1 SEHNR, CDR2 FQNEAQ (reference sequence). CDR3 DNA: TGTGCCAGCAGCCCTCCGGGACTAGCTCGGAATGAGCAGTTCTTC. Translated, it gives CASSPPGLARNEQFF.

This clone showed up just once. V usage is TRBV19 and J usage is TRBJ2-1; the match to TRBD2 covers 11 bases. Trimming at V came to 8 bases and at J to 9 bases, leaving 12 bases not matched to a gene. Germline V gene data show CDR1 as LNHDA and CDR2 as SQIVND (reference sequence). The CDR3 spans 15 residues. The CDR3 protein is CASSIAGGQVAEQFF. CDR3 bases: TGTGCCAGTTCAATAGCGGGGGGGCAGGTGGCTGAGCAGTTCTTC. Drawing the rest from reference TRBV19 and TRBJ2-1, the complete variable domain is DGGITQSPKYLFRKEGQNVTLSCEQNLNHDAMYWYRQDPGQGLRLIYYSQIVNDFQKGDIAEGYSVSREKKESFPLTVTSAQKNPTAFYLCASSIAGGQVAEQFFGPGTRLTVL.

The chain is built from TRBV5-1 and TRBJ1-2; TRBD1 matches at 8 bases. With V trimmed by 0 bases and J by 8 bases, 12 bases remained unmatched. This CDR3 region has 16 residues. Germline lookup yields CDR1 SGHRS and CDR2 YFSETQ. Written as DNA, the CDR3 is TGCGCCAGCAGCTTGGAACGGACAGGGCTTGGCGAAGGCTACACCTTC. Protein product: CASSLERTGLGEGYTF.

The chain combines TRBV11-2 with TRBJ1-1; 7 bases line up with TRBD1. Per the germline V gene, CDR1 is SGHAT and CDR2 is FQNNGV. The length of the CDR3 is 14 residues. J was trimmed by 6 bases and V by 4 bases; bases with no gene match: 8. As DNA, the CDR3 is TGTGCCAGCAGCTGGACAGGAGCTGACGCTGAAGCTTTCTTT. Translated: CASSWTGADAEAFF. The variable domain in full, completed from reference TRBV11-2 and TRBJ1-1, reads EAGVAQSPRYKIIEKRQSVAFWCNPISGHATLYWYQQILGQGPKLLIQFQNNGVVDDSQLPKDRFSAERLKGVDSTLKIQPAKLEDSAVYLCASSWTGADAEAFFGQGTRLTVV.

This clone was detected a few times. The V and J genes are TRBV6-1 and TRBJ1-2; no definite D call. Trimming shortened V by 0 bases and J by 8 bases, and 13 bases separated the two germline ends. Germline V lookup: CDR1 MNHNS, CDR2 SASEGT. The CDR3 extends over 14 amino acids. DNA of the CDR3: TGTGCCAGCAGTGAAGCGCAGAGGCGGGAGGGCTACACCTTC. Its translation: CASSEAQRREGYTF.

This rearrangement joins TRBV18 to TRBJ1-2, with TRBD1 matching over 11 bases. V lost 6 bases to trimming and J lost 4 bases; unmatched junction nucleotides: 7. The germline gives CDR1 KGHSH, CDR2 LQKENI. The CDR3 consists of 15 residues. CDR3 DNA: TGTGCCAGCTCCCAGGACAGGGGGCGCGGCTATGGCTACACCTTC. It translates to CASSQDRGRGYGYTF.

The CDR3 nucleotides read TGTGCCAGCAGCCAAAGAGTGCTAGCGGGAGCCGGGGAGCTGTTTTTT. Translation: CASSQRVLAGAGELFF. V and J are TRBV4-2 and TRBJ2-2, with 10 bases identical to TRBD2. The V segment lost 2 bases and the J segment 6 bases; nucleotides outside the gene matches: 6. Germline CDR1 reads LGHNA; CDR2 reads YNFKEQ. The CDR3 loop spans 16 amino acids.

The chain links TRBV4-1 to TRBJ2-5; 10 bases map to TRBD2. The V gene end was trimmed by 0 bases and the J gene end by 3 bases; junction bases not matched to a gene: 10. CDR1 is MGHRA, CDR2 YSYEKL, per germline. The CDR3 is made up of 18 amino acids. CDR3 amino acids: CASSQEKGLAGVEETQYF. CDR3 sequence (DNA): TGCGCCAGCAGCCAAGAGAAGGGGCTAGCGGGGGTGGAAGAGACCCAGTACTTC.

The rearrangement uses TRBV3-1 (or the pseudogene TRBV3-2) and TRBJ2-1; the D gene is possibly TRBD2 (6 bases). The CDR3 contains 15 residues. Trimming left V 4 bases short and J 2 bases short, with 12 bases between. The germline V gene has CDR1 LGHDT and CDR2 YNNKEL (reference sequence). In DNA, the CDR3 is TGTGCCAGCAGCCCCCGACTAGAGACCTACAATGAGCAGTTCTTC. Translating gives CASSPRLETYNEQFF.

In its sample, this clone was seen a few times. At one end, the junction sequence differs from germline, possibly due to a read error. The rearrangement links TRBV6-1 to TRBJ2-5; D ambiguous. Per germline, CDR1 MNHNS and CDR2 SASEGT. This CDR3 comprises 12 residues. This chain's CDR3 is CASSEAQGTQYF. As DNA, the CDR3 is TGTGCCAGCAGTGAAGCGCAAGGGACCCAGTACTTC.

On this clone: At one of its ends the junction is not consistent with the germline gene, which may arise from a read error. The chain uses TRBV27 and TRBJ2-5, with D maybe TRBD2 (6 bases). CDR3 length: 12 amino acids. CDR1 and CDR2 (germline): MNHEY, SMNVEV (reference sequence). The chain's CDR3 is CASLHGREAQYF. The CDR3, as DNA: TGTGCCAGCCTGCACGGGAGAGAGGCCCAGTACTTC.

The chain has TRBV30 and TRBJ1-4; tentative D call: TRBD1 (6 bases). The CDR3 is made up of 15 amino acids. V gave up 0 bases and J gave up 2 bases, with 10 bases separating them. Germline lookup yields CDR1 GTSNPN and CDR2 SVGIG (reference sequence). The CDR3 sequence is CAWSVRRGTNEKLFF. The CDR3 DNA follows: TGTGCCTGGAGTGTCCGAAGGGGGACTAATGAAAAACTGTTTTTT. The full variable domain, in which reference TRBV30 and TRBJ1-4 provide the parts outside the CDR3, is SQTIHQWPATLVQPVGSPLSLECTVEGTSNPNLYWYRQAAGRGLQLLFYSVGIGQISSEVPQNLSASRPQDRQFILSSKKLLLSDSGFYLCAWSVRRGTNEKLFFGSGTQLSVL.

V and J are TRBV18 and TRBJ1-1, with D perhaps matching TRBD1 (6 bases). The CDR3 sequence is 16 residues long. Trimming shortened V by 4 bases and J by 0 bases, and 15 bases separated the two germline ends. In germline, CDR1 is KGHSH, CDR2 LQKENI. CDR3 coding DNA: TGTGCCAGCTCACGGGGGGCGCTCCCCATGAACACTGAAGCTTTCTTT. This gives the protein CASSRGALPMNTEAFF.

The CDR3 DNA is TGCGCCAGCAGCCACCCAATGCAGGGAATCACTGAAGCTTTCTTT. It specifies CASSHPMQGITEAFF. The chain uses TRBV4-1 and TRBJ1-1, with D possibly TRBD1 on 5 matching bases. Germline values: CDR1 MGHRA, CDR2 YSYEKL. The CDR3 runs to 15 residues. Trimming pared 3 bases from V and 4 bases from J, leaving 15 bases between.

The chain uses TRBV4-3 and TRBJ1-2, with unresolved D. Germline CDR1 reads LGHNA; CDR2 reads YSLEER. V shed 4 bases and J shed 8 bases, with 17 bases lying between them. CDR3 size: 14 residues. DNA for the CDR3: TGCGCCAGCAGCCCTCGGGCGAAGGAACGGGGCTACACCTTC. Its translation is CASSPRAKERGYTF.

This sequence joins TRBV9 and TRBJ1-1; 9 nucleotides align to TRBD1. CDR3 length equals 14 residues. V lost 1 base and J lost 6; bases outside the gene matches: 4. Germline CDR1 and CDR2: SGDLS and YYNGEE. The CDR3 protein is CASSVTQGASEAFF. CDR3 coding DNA: TGTGCCAGCAGCGTAACACAGGGGGCCTCTGAAGCTTTCTTT.

CDR3 residues: CASSLRTGVRETQYF. In nucleotides, the CDR3 is TGTGCCAGCAGCTTGAGGACAGGGGTACGGGAGACCCAGTACTTC. The chain has TRBV11-2 and TRBJ2-5; TRBD1 matches at 9 bases. The junction had 7 bases not matched to a gene; V was cut back by 3 bases and J by 5 bases. This CDR3 spans 15 amino acids. CDR1 is SGHAT, CDR2 FQNNGV, per germline.

V is TRBV5-1 and J is TRBJ1-3, with TRBD1 identical over 7 bases. The CDR3 is 16 residues long. The germline V gene encodes CDR1 SGHRS and CDR2 YFSETQ. The V and J ends lost 4 bases and 3 bases, in that order; junction bases with no gene match: 10. The CDR3 bases are TGCGCCAGCAGCCATCAAGGGGGCGCGAATGGAAACACCATATATTTT. Translating it yields CASSHQGGANGNTIYF. Together with reference TRBV5-1 and TRBJ1-3, the CDR3 gives the full variable domain: KAGVTQTPRYLIKTRGQQVTLSCSPISGHRSVSWYQQTPGQGLQFLFEYFSETQRNKGNFPGRFSGRQFSNSRSEMNVSTLELGDSALYLCASSHQGGANGNTIYFGEGSWLTVV.

The chain joins TRBV4-1 to TRBJ1-5; D is ambiguous. This CDR3 has 14 residues. V was clipped by 0 bases and J by 4 bases, with 7 bases between them. CDR1 is MGHRA and CDR2 is YSYEKL in the germline V gene. The CDR3 loop is CASSQDLRNQPQHF. CDR3 bases: TGCGCCAGCAGCCAAGATCTTCGGAATCAGCCCCAGCATTTT.

This clone was counted once. The chain has TRBV10-3 and TRBJ2-7; the D call may be TRBD1 or TRBD2 (5 bases each). Trimming shortened V by 6 bases and J by 3 bases, and 18 bases separated the two germline ends. Germline V CDR1 and CDR2: ENHRY, SYGVKD. The CDR3 has 15 amino acids. DNA of the CDR3: TGTGCCATCAGGGACACCGGGACGGCGAGCTACGAGCAGTACTTC. Translated: CAIRDTGTASYEQYF.

The genes are TRBV7-2 and TRBJ2-1; tentatively, D is TRBD2 (6 bases). In germline, CDR1 is SGHTA, CDR2 FQGNSA. Trimming removed 1 base at V and 5 bases at J, with 15 bases between. CDR3 length: 16 amino acids. The CDR3 coding sequence is TGTGCCAGCAGCTTAGGACCCGGGGGTGCAAACAATGAGCAGTTCTTC. Amino acid sequence: CASSLGPGGANNEQFF.

The chain is built from TRBV15 and TRBJ2-5, with 9 positions matching TRBD2. V was pared by 0 bases and J by 5 bases, with 4 bases of the junction left unmatched. CDR3 length: 15 amino acids. Germline V gene sequence: CDR1 LNHNV, CDR2 YYDKDF (reference sequence). In DNA, the CDR3 is TGTGCCACCAGCAGAGAGCGGGGGGGCCCTGAGACCCAGTACTTC. Translated, it gives CATSRERGGPETQYF.

This chain links TRBV7-9 with TRBJ1-1; TRBD1 matches 9 bases. The V gene's germline CDR1 is SEHNR and CDR2 FQNEAQ (reference sequence). J was trimmed by 0 bases and V by 5 bases; bases with no gene match: 13. This CDR3 has 18 amino acids. CDR3 sequence: CASSTGTGIGKVNTEAFF. In nucleotides, the CDR3 is TGTGCCAGCAGCACGGGGACAGGGATCGGTAAGGTGAACACTGAAGCTTTCTTT. Filled out from reference TRBV7-9 and TRBJ1-1, the complete variable domain reads DTGVSQNPRHKITKRGQNVTFRCDPISEHNRLYWYRQTLGQGPEFLTYFQNEAQLEKSRLLSDRFSAERPKGSFSTLEIQRTEQGDSAMYLCASSTGTGIGKVNTEAFFGQGTRLTVV.

This clone was seen once. The genes are TRBV11-3 and TRBJ2-7; 8 bases are shared with TRBD1. The CDR3 runs 13 residues. Trimming cost V 0 bases and J 5 bases; bases outside gene matches: 0. Germline lookup yields CDR1 SGHNT and CDR2 YENEEA. Here the CDR3 DNA reads TGTGCCAGCAGCTTAGACAGGGGGCACGAGCAGTACTTC. It yields the protein CASSLDRGHEQYF. Full variable domain (rest looked up from reference TRBV11-3 and TRBJ2-7): EAGVVQSPRYKIIEKKQPVAFWCNPISGHNTLYWYLQNLGQGPELLIRYENEEAVDDSQLPKDRFSAERLKGVDSTLKIQPAELGDSAVYLCASSLDRGHEQYFGPGTRLTVT.

This chain joins TRBV3-1 (or the pseudogene TRBV3-2) and TRBJ1-4; D may be TRBD1 (6 bases). Germline loops: CDR1 LGHDT, CDR2 YNNKEL (reference sequence). This CDR3 contains 16 residues. With 4 bases removed from V and 5 bases from J, the gap between germline ends came to 17 bases. The CDR3 sequence is CASSLTIWDKNEKLFF. DNA for the CDR3: TGTGCCAGCAGCCTCACTATTTGGGACAAGAATGAAAAACTGTTTTTT.